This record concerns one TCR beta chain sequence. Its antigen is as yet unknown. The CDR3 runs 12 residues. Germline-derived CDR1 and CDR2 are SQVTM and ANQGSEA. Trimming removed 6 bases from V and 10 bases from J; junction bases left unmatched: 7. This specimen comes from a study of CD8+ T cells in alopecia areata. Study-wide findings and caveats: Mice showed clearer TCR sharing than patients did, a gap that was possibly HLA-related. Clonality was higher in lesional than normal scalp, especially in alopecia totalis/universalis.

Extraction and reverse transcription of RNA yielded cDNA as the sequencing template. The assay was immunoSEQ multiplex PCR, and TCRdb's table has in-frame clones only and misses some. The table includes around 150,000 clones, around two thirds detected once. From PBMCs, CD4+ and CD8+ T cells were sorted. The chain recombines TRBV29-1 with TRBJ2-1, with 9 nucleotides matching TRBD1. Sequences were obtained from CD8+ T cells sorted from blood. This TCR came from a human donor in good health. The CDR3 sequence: CSVGTGRQEQFF. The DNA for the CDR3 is TGCAGCGTAGGGACAGGGCGGCAGGAGCAGTTCTTC.